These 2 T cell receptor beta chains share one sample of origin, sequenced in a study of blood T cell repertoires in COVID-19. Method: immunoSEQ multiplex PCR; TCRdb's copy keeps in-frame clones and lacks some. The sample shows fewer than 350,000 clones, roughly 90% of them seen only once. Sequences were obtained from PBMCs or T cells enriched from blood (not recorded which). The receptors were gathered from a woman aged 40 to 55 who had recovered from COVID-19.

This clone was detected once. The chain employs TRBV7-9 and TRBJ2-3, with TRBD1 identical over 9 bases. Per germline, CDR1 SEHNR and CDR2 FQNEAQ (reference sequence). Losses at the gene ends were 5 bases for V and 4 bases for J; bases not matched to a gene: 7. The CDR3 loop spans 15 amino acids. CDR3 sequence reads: CASSTGQGIADTQYF. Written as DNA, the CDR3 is TGTGCCAGCAGCACGGGACAGGGCATCGCAGATACGCAGTATTTT.

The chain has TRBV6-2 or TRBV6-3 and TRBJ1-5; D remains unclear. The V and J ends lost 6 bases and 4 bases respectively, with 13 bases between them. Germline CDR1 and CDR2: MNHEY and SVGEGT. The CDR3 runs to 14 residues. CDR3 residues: CASSSRGRNQPQHF. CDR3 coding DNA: TGTGCCAGCAGCTCCCGCGGTAGGAATCAGCCCCAGCATTTT.